The 26 T cell receptor beta chains listed next were all sequenced from one sample in a study of T-cell memory formation after mild COVID-19. Each CDR3 protein is one row after TCRdb ran MiXCR on the 5' RACE reads. The table shows about 340,000 distinct CDR3 sequences, with 10% to 15% occurring only once. The sequenced material came from PBMCs or a T cell subset sorted from them (not recorded which). The receptors originated from a man aged 18 to 30 who had mild COVID-19 (a few samples of this study predate the infection). Cell type and time point are not known.

This clonotype was found a few times. The chain has TRBV5-1 and TRBJ1-5; TRBD1 might be the D (5 bases). The V gene's germline CDR1 is SGHRS and CDR2 YFSETQ. CDR3 length: 15 residues. The V end lost 1 base, the J end lost 1 base, and 9 bases lay between the germline ends. The CDR3 DNA reads as TGCGCCAGCAGCTTGTGGGGCGGCAGCAATCAGCCCCAGCATTTT. It yields the protein CASSLWGGSNQPQHF.

In its sample, this clonotype was seen a few times. V and J are TRBV28 and TRBJ2-3, with 8 bases aligning to TRBD2. Per germline, CDR1 MDHEN and CDR2 SYDVKM. The J segment lost 6 bases and the V segment lost 7 bases, leaving 9 bases of the junction unmatched. The CDR3 covers 14 residues. The CDR3 spells CASIPGGALDTQYF. The CDR3 DNA reads TGTGCCAGCATTCCGGGGGGGGCTTTGGATACGCAGTATTTT.

J is TRBJ1-3 and V is TRBV20-1, with D possibly being TRBD1 (5 bases). Germline V gene sequence: CDR1 DFQATT, CDR2 SNEGSKA (reference sequence). V was trimmed by 6 bases and J by 0 bases, leaving 24 bases between them. This CDR3 contains 18 residues. This chain's CDR3 is CSAGTVPRDVISGNTIYF. The CDR3, as DNA: TGCAGTGCGGGGACTGTTCCGAGGGATGTAATCTCTGGAAACACCATATATTTT.

V is TRBV7-3 and J is TRBJ2-5; the D call may be TRBD1 or TRBD2 (6 bases each). This CDR3 comprises 14 residues. Trimming took off 4 bases at V and 4 bases at J, with 13 bases between the two ends. Germline-derived CDR1 and CDR2 are SGHTA and FQGTGA. CDR3 in amino acids: CASSSNGGRETQYF. The CDR3 DNA follows: TGTGCCAGCAGCTCCAACGGGGGCCGAGAGACCCAGTACTTC.

Many counts were recorded for this clonotype. The genes are TRBV7-3 and TRBJ2-1; 10 positions match TRBD2. The V gene end was trimmed by 4 bases and the J gene end by 4 bases; junction bases not matched to a gene: 4. The CDR3 totals 15 residues. Germline values: CDR1 SGHTA, CDR2 FQGTGA. The CDR3 sequence: CASSSSGGTYNEQFF. CDR3 DNA sequence: TGTGCCAGCAGCTCTAGCGGGGGCACTTACAATGAGCAGTTCTTC.

The V and J genes are TRBV12-3 or TRBV12-4 and TRBJ2-5; tentatively, D is TRBD1 or TRBD2 (5 bases each). Trimming cost V 2 bases and J 5 bases, with 15 bases left between them. CDR3 length equals 15 residues. The chain's CDR3 is CASSLTGLEGETQYF. CDR3 bases: TGTGCCAGCAGTTTAACAGGACTCGAGGGGGAGACCCAGTACTTC.

The rearrangement links TRBV20-1 to TRBJ2-7; either TRBD1 or TRBD2 may fit D (5 bases each). The CDR3 extends over 15 amino acids. Germline values: CDR1 DFQATT, CDR2 SNEGSKA (reference sequence). The CDR3 loop reads CRGPQRGVSTYEQYV. In DNA form, the CDR3 reads TGTCGAGGTCCCCAAAGAGGGGTGAGCACCTACGAGCAGTACGTC.

This clonotype appeared a few times. V is TRBV4-1 and J is TRBJ2-7, with TRBD2 matching over 11 bases. The V gene end was trimmed by 4 bases and the J gene end by 3 bases; junction bases not matched to a gene: 5. This CDR3 contains 15 residues. CDR1 MGHRA and CDR2 YSYEKL come from the germline V gene. CDR3 sequence (DNA): TGCGCCAGCAGCCGTACCGGGACTAGCGGCTACGAGCAGTACGTC. It is translated as CASSRTGTSGYEQYV.

The chain uses TRBV20-1 and TRBJ1-4; no clear D gene. V lost 2 bases, J lost 4 bases, and 23 bases lay in between. CDR1 and CDR2 (germline): DFQATT, SNEGSKA (reference sequence). The CDR3 is 18 amino acids. The CDR3 DNA is TGCAGTGCTAGACCCAGGCCGACGGCCGGAGGACTTAATGAAAAACTGTTTTTT. Its translation is CSARPRPTAGGLNEKLFF.

The chain employs TRBV6-2 or TRBV6-3 and TRBJ2-1; 9 bases fit TRBD2. Germline V gene lookup returns CDR1 MNHEY and CDR2 SVGEGT. The CDR3 covers 15 residues. V shed 5 bases and J 9 bases; nucleotides not matched to a gene: 11. The CDR3 DNA follows: TGTGCCAGCAGTAGCCCCGCGCGGGGGGGCTTTGAGCAGTTCTTC. Translation gives CASSSPARGGFEQFF.

This clonotype has a count of ten or more. The gene calls are TRBV4-3 and TRBJ2-2; tentative D call: TRBD1 (6 bases). V gave up 6 bases and J gave up 6 bases, with 17 bases separating them. This CDR3 has 15 amino acids. The germline V gene has CDR1 LGHNA and CDR2 YSLEER. The CDR3 sequence is CASRRNFQGSGELFF. The CDR3 nucleotides are TGCGCCAGCAGACGCAATTTTCAGGGGTCCGGGGAGCTGTTTTTT.

This clonotype was counted only a few times. This chain links TRBV4-3 with TRBJ2-5, with D possibly being TRBD1 (7 bases). V lost 1 base and J lost 8, with 23 bases in between. Per germline, CDR1 LGHNA and CDR2 YSLEER. The CDR3 is 17 residues long. The CDR3 DNA reads TGCGCCAGCAGCCAAGCCCTCCCCGCAGGGGGGAGTAATACCCAGTACTTC. Translating gives CASSQALPAGGSNTQYF.

This chain links TRBV20-1 with TRBJ1-1, with TRBD1 matching 7 bases. CDR1 DFQATT and CDR2 SNEGSKA come from the germline V gene (reference sequence). CDR3 length: 15 amino acids. With 2 bases clipped from V and 3 bases from J, the junction kept 9 bases outside the gene matches. Here the CDR3 DNA reads TGCAGTGCTAGACCCAGACAGGGAACAGACACTGAAGCTTTCTTT. It codes for CSARPRQGTDTEAFF.

This clonotype was counted between two and nine times. The chain links TRBV14 to TRBJ1-6, with D unresolved. V gave up 1 base and J gave up 14 bases, with 12 bases separating them. The CDR3 loop spans 13 amino acids. CDR1 is SGHDN and CDR2 is FVKESK in the germline V gene. CDR3 DNA: TGTGCCAGCAGCCAAGTGCCTTCTAAAACCCTCCACTTT. Translating it yields CASSQVPSKTLHF.

This clonotype was seen at least ten times. The rearrangement uses TRBV4-1 and TRBJ2-5; 11 bases match TRBD2. The CDR3 is 17 amino acids. The trim removed 4 bases at V and 0 bases at J, leaving 7 bases unmatched. Per the germline V gene, CDR1 is MGHRA and CDR2 is YSYEKL. The chain's CDR3 is CASSLTASGGYQETQYF. In nucleotides, the CDR3 is TGCGCCAGCAGCCTAACCGCTAGCGGGGGGTACCAAGAGACCCAGTACTTC.

The chain uses TRBV2 and TRBJ2-7; 8 positions match TRBD1. Germline V CDR1 and CDR2: SNHLY, FYNNEI. After removal of 9 bases from V and 3 bases from J, the junction contained 10 bases not matched to a gene. The CDR3 is 14 amino acids. The DNA of the CDR3 is TGTGCCAGTACCCCGGACAGGGTAAACTACGAGCAGTACGTC. Translating gives CASTPDRVNYEQYV.

The CDR3 region has the DNA TGCGCCAGCAGCCAATACTTTACGGACGCGAACTATGGCTACACCTTC. It encodes CASSQYFTDANYGYTF. V usage is TRBV4-1 and J usage is TRBJ1-2; D gene unclear. V lost 2 bases and J lost 2, with 15 bases in between. The germline CDR1 and CDR2 sequences are MGHRA and YSYEKL. The CDR3 consists of 16 residues.

The chain joins TRBV6-2 or TRBV6-3 to TRBJ2-3; D uncertain. CDR3 length: 13 amino acids. Trimming shortened V by 5 bases and J by 5 bases, and 11 bases separated the two germline ends. The V gene's germline CDR1 is MNHEY and CDR2 SVGEGT. The DNA of the CDR3 is TGTGCCAGCAGTCAAGGAAGACAAGATACGCAGTATTTT. This gives the protein CASSQGRQDTQYF.

In its sample, this clonotype was seen a few times. V usage is TRBV5-1 and J usage is TRBJ1-2; no firm D call. V shed 2 bases and J shed 4 bases, with 9 bases lying between them. The CDR3 consists of 13 residues. Germline V CDR1 and CDR2: SGHRS, YFSETQ. The CDR3, as DNA: TGCGCCAGCAGCTTCGGGCAGGCCTATGGCTACACCTTC. It yields the protein CASSFGQAYGYTF.

This clonotype was seen more than once but under ten times. J is TRBJ1-6 and V is TRBV7-3, with 9 positions matching TRBD1. The ends lost 6 bases at V and 7 bases at J; junction bases unmatched: 13. This CDR3 region has 17 residues. The V gene's germline CDR1 is SGHTA and CDR2 FQGTGA. CDR3 DNA: TGTGCCAGCAGTTTCGGACAGGGGATTAATGGGAATTCACCCCTCCACTTT. Protein sequence: CASSFGQGINGNSPLHF.

The chain joins TRBV12-3 or TRBV12-4 to TRBJ1-5, with D tentatively TRBD1 (5 bases). This CDR3 comprises 14 residues. The V gene lost 3 bases and the J gene lost 3 bases, with 9 bases spanning the gap. CDR3 DNA sequence: TGTGCCAGCAGTTTTTCAGGGCCCAATCAGCCCCAGCATTTT. Its protein product is CASSFSGPNQPQHF.

This clonotype has just a few counts. The chain links TRBV6-1 to TRBJ1-6; no reliable D call. The CDR3 runs 14 residues. Trimming took off 7 bases at V and 4 bases at J, with 11 bases between the two ends. CDR1 MNHNS and CDR2 SASEGT come from the germline V gene. CDR3: CASISTPYNSPLHF. CDR3 bases: TGTGCCAGCATTAGCACGCCGTATAATTCACCCCTCCACTTT.

In the case of this clonotype: Since a much larger clone is just one base distant, this may be a read error. The rearrangement uses TRBV25-1 and TRBJ2-1; D not certain. This CDR3 comprises 10 residues. CDR1 and CDR2 from the germline V gene are MGHDK and SYGVNS. Trimming cost V 8 bases and J 3 bases, with 2 bases left between them. In DNA form, the CDR3 reads TGTGCCAGCGGCTACAATGAGCAGTTCTTC. Protein sequence: CASGYNEQFF. Based on the CDR3 plus reference TRBV25-1 and TRBJ2-1, the full variable domain is EADIYQTPRYLVIGTGKKITLECSQTMGHDKMYWYQQDPGMELHLIHYSYGVNSTEKGDLSSESTVSRIRTEHFPLTLESARPSHTSQYLCASGYNEQFFGPGTRLTVL.

CDR3 sequence: CASSGSRKRLSEQYV. The CDR3 DNA reads TGTGCCAGCAGTGGATCTAGAAAAAGGTTATCCGAGCAGTACGTC. The chain couples TRBV6-1 to TRBJ2-7; D remains unclear. Deletions cut 4 bases from V and 6 bases from J, with 19 bases between. The CDR3 is made up of 15 amino acids. Per the germline V gene, CDR1 is MNHNS and CDR2 is SASEGT.

This chain joins TRBV7-3 and TRBJ2-3, with a possible D match to TRBD2 (5 bases). Germline V gives CDR1 SGHTA, CDR2 FQGTGA. Between the trimmed V and J ends, which lost 1 base and 6 bases, there was a span of 11 bases. This CDR3 region has 14 residues. The DNA for the CDR3 is TGTGCCAGCAGCTTAAGAGGGTCGGAGGATACGCAGTATTTT. It encodes CASSLRGSEDTQYF. Complete variable domain (other parts from reference TRBV7-3 and TRBJ2-3): GAGVSQTPSNKVTEKGKYVELRCDPISGHTALYWYRQSLGQGPEFLIYFQGTGAADDSGLPNDRFFAVRPEGSVSTLKIQRTERGDSAVYLCASSLRGSEDTQYFGPGTRLTVL.

This clonotype has more than one count but fewer than ten. This chain connects TRBV7-9 to TRBJ1-5, with D tentatively TRBD1 (5 bases). Trimming removed 5 bases from V and 1 base from J, with 12 bases in between. Germline V gene lookup returns CDR1 SEHNR and CDR2 FQNEAQ (reference sequence). The CDR3 is made up of 15 amino acids. The CDR3 nucleotides read TGTGCCAGCAGCACCTGGGACGGCAGCAATCAGCCCCAGCATTTT. This codes for CASSTWDGSNQPQHF.